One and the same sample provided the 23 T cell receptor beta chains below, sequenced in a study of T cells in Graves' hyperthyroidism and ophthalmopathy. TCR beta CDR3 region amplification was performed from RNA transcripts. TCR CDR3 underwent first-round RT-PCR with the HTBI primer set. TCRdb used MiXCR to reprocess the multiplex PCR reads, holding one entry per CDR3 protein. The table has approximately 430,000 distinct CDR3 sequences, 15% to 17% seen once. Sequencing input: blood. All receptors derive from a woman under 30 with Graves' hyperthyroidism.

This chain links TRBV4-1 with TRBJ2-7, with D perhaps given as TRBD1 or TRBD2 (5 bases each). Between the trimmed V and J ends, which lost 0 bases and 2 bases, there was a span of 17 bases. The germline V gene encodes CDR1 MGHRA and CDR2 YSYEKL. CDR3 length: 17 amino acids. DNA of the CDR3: TGCGCCAGCAGCCAAGATCCGGTGGGACGCGTCGCCTACGAGCAGTACTTC. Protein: CASSQDPVGRVAYEQYF.

As DNA, the CDR3 is TGTGCCAGCAGTGACCCGACTAGCGGAATCTACAATGAGCAGTTCTTC. Translating gives CASSDPTSGIYNEQFF. This chain links TRBV25-1 with TRBJ2-1, with 9 nucleotides matching TRBD2. The V gene's germline CDR1 is MGHDK and CDR2 SYGVNS. Unmatched junction bases numbered 6, after V lost 3 bases and J lost 3 bases. CDR3 length equals 16 residues.

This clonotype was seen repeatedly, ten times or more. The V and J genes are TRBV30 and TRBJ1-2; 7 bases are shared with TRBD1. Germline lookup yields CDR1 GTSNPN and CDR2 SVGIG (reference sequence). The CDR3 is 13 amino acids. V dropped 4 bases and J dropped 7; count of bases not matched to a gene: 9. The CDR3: CAWNLDRSFGYTF. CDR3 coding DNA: TGTGCCTGGAACCTGGACAGGTCCTTTGGCTACACCTTC.

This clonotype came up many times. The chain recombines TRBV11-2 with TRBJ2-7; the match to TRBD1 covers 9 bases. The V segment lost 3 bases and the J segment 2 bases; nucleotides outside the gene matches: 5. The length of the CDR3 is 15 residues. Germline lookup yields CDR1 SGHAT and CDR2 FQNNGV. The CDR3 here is CASSLGTGWTYEQYF. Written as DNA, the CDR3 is TGTGCCAGCAGCTTGGGGACAGGGTGGACCTACGAGCAGTACTTC.

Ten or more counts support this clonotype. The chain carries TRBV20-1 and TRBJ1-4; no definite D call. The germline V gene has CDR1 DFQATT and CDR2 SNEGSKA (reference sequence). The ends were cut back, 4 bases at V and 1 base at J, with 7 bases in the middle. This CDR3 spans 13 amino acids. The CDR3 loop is CSATDQTNEKLFF. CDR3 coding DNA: TGCAGTGCTACGGATCAAACTAATGAAAAACTGTTTTTT.

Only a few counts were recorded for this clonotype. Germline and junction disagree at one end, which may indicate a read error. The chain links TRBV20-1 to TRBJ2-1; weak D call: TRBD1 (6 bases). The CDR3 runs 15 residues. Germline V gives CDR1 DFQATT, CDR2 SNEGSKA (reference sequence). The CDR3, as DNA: TGCGGTGCTCCCCTGGCCACCAGGGGATACAATGAGCAGTTCTTC. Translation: CGAPLATRGYNEQFF.

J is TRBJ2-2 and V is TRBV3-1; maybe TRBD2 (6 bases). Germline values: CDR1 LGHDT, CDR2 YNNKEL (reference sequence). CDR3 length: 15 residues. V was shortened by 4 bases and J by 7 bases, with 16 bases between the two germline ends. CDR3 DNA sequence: TGTGCCAGCAGCCGTTTGGGGGGAGCGGGCGGGGAGCTGTTTTTT. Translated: CASSRLGGAGGELFF.

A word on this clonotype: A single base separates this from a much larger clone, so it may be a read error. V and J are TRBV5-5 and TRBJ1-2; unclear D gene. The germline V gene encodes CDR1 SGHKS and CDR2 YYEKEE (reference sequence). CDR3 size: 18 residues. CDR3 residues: CASSLALRTSGINCGYTF. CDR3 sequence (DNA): TGTGCCAGCAGCTTGGCCTTGCGTACCTCGGGGATAAACTGTGGCTACACCTTC.

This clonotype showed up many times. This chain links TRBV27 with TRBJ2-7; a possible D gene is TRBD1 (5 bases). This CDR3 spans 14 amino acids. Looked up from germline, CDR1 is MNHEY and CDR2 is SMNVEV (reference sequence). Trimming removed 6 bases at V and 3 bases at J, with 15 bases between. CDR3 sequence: CASSQTPGRYEQYF. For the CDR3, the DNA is TGTGCCAGCAGCCAGACGCCAGGGCGCTACGAGCAGTACTTC.

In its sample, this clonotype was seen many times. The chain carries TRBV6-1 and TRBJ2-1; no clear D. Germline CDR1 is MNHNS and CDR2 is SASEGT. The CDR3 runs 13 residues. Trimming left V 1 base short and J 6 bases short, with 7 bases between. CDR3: CASSEGYLNEQFF. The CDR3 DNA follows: TGTGCCAGCAGTGAAGGATACCTCAATGAGCAGTTCTTC.

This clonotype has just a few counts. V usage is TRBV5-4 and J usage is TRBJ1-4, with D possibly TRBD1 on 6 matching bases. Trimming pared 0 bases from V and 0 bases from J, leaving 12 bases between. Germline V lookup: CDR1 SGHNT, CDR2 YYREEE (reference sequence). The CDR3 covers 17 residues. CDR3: CASSLGPQGPTNEKLFF. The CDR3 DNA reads TGTGCCAGCAGCTTGGGACCACAGGGACCAACTAATGAAAAACTGTTTTTT.

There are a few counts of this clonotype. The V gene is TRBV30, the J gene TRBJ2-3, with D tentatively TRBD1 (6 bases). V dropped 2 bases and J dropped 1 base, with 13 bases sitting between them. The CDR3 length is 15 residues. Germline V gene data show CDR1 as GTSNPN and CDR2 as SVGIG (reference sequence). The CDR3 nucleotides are TGTGCCTGGAGTCTAACAGGGATGGGCACAGATACGCAGTATTTT. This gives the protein CAWSLTGMGTDTQYF.

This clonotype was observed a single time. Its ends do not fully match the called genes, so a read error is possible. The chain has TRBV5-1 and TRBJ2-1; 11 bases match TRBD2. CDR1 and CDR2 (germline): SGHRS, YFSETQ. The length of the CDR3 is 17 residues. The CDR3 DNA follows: TGTGCCAGCAGCCCCAGACTAGCGGGACTACGGGGGAATGAGCAGTTCTTC. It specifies CASSPRLAGLRGNEQFF. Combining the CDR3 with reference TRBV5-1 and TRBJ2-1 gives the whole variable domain KAGVTQTPRYLIKTRGQQVTLSCSPISGHRSVSWYQQTPGQGLQFLFEYFSETQRNKGNFPGRFSGRQFSNSRSEMNVSTLELGDSALYLCASSPRLAGLRGNEQFFGPGTRLTVL.

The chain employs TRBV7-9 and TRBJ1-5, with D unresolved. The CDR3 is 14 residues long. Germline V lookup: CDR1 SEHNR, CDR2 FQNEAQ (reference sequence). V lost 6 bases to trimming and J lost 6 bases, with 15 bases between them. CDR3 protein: CASSYSAGFQPQHF. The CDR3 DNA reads TGTGCCAGCAGTTACTCTGCGGGGTTTCAGCCCCAGCATTTT.

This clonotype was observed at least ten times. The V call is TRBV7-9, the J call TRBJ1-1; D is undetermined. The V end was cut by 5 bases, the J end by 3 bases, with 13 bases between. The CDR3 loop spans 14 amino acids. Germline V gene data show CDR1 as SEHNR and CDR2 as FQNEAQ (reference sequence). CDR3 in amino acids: CASSAPIHHTEAFF. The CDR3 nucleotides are TGTGCCAGCAGCGCTCCGATACATCACACTGAAGCTTTCTTT.

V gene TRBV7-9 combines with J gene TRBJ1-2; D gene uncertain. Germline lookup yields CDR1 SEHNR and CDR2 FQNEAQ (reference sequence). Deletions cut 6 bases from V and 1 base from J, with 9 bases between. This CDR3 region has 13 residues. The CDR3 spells CASSDVVNYGYTF. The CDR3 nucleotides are TGTGCCAGCAGTGACGTAGTTAACTATGGCTACACCTTC.

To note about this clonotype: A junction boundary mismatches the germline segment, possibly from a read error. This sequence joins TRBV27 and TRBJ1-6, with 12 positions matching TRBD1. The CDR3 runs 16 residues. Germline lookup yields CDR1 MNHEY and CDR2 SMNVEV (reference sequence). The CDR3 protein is CANSLLAGQGAKPLHF. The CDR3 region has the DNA TGTGCCAACAGTTTATTAGCGGGACAGGGGGCCAAACCCCTCCACTTT.

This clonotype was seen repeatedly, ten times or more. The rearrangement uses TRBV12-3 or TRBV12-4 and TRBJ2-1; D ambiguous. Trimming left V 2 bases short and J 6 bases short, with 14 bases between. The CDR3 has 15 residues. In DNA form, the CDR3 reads TGTGCCAGCAGTTTAAGTCAGAGCCCAATCAATGAGCAGTTCTTC. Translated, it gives CASSLSQSPINEQFF.

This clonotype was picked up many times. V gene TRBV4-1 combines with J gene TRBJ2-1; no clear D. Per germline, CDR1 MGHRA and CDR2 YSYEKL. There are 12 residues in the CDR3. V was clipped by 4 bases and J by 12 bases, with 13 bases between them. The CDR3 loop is CASSPVGQGQFF. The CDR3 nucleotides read TGCGCCAGCAGCCCCGTTGGGCAAGGGCAGTTCTTC.

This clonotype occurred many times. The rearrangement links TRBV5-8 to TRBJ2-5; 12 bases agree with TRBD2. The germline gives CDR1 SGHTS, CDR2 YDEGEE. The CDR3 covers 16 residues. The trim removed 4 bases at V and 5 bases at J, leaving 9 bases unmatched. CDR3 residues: CASSALGGLAGETQYF. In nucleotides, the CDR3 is TGTGCCAGCAGCGCCTTAGGGGGACTAGCGGGTGAGACCCAGTACTTC.

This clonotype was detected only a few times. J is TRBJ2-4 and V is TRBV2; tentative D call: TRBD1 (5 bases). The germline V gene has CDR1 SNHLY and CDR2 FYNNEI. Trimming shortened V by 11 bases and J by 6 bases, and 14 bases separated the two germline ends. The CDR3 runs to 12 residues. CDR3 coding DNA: TGTGCCTTCTACAAAACAGGAAACATTCAGTACTTC. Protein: CAFYKTGNIQYF.

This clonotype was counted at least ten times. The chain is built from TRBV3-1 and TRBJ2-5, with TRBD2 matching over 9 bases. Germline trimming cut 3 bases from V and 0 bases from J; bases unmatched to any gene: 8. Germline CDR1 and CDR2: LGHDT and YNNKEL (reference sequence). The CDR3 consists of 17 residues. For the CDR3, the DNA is TGTGCCAGCAGCCAGAGAGCGGGGGGCGAGTACCAAGAGACCCAGTACTTC. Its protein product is CASSQRAGGEYQETQYF.

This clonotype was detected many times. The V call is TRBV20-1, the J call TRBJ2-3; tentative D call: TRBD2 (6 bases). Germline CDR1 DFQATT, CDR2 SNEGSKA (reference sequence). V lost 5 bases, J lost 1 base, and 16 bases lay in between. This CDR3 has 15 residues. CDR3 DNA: TGCAGTGCTGGAGGGAACACGATAGGCACAGATACGCAGTATTTT. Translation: CSAGGNTIGTDTQYF.